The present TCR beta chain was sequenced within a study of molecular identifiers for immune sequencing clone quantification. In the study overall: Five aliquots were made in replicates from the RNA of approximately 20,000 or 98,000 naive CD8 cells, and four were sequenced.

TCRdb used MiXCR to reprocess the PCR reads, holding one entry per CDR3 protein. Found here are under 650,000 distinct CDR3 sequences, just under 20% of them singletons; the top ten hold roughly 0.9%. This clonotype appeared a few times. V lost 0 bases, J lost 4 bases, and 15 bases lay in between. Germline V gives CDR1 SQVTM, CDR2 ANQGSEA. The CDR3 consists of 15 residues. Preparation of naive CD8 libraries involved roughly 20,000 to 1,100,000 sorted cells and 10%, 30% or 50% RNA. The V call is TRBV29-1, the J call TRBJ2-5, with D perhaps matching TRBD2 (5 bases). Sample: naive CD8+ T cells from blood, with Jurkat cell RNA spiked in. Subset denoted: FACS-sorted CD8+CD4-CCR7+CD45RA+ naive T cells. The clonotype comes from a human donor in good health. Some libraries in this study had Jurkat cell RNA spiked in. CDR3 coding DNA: TGCAGCGTTGAAGATCTTGGGAGTCGGGGAGAGACCCAGTACTTC. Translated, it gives CSVEDLGSRGETQYF.